A single sample gave rise to the 8 T cell receptor beta chains below, sequenced in a study of blood T cell repertoires in COVID-19. The repertoire was sequenced with immunoSEQ multiplex PCR; TCRdb's copy has only in-frame clones and lacks some. The sample has about 230,000 clones, around nine tenths seen once. The source material was PBMCs or T cells enriched from blood (not recorded which). The source of these receptors is a woman aged 25-40 years with acute COVID-19.

This clone has only one observation. The gene calls are TRBV4-3 and TRBJ2-7, with a tentative D call TRBD1 (5 bases). Trimming took off 1 base at V and 4 bases at J, with 8 bases between the two ends. Per the germline V gene, CDR1 is LGHNA and CDR2 is YSLEER. The CDR3 is made up of 13 amino acids. The CDR3 region is CASSQGTFYEQYF. The CDR3 DNA is TGCGCCAGCAGCCAAGGGACATTTTACGAGCAGTACTTC.

In this sample, this clone turned up a few times. V is TRBV11-3 and J is TRBJ1-5; 11 bases are a match to TRBD1. Germline CDR1 reads SGHNT; CDR2 reads YENEEA. The CDR3 loop spans 17 amino acids. Trimming removed 5 bases from V and 9 bases from J; junction bases left unmatched: 15. The CDR3 region is CASSRTPGQGDSGPQHF. As DNA, the CDR3 is TGTGCCAGCAGCCGTACCCCGGGACAGGGGGACTCGGGGCCCCAGCATTTT.

The chain joins TRBV19 to TRBJ1-5; perhaps TRBD1 as D (5 bases). Germline CDR1 and CDR2: LNHDA and SQIVND (reference sequence). The CDR3 contains 16 residues. V was shortened by 9 bases and J by 4 bases, with 22 bases between the two germline ends. The CDR3 loop reads CASQPWVGGANQPQHF. CDR3 sequence (DNA): TGTGCCAGCCAACCCTGGGTGGGTGGGGCAAATCAGCCCCAGCATTTT.

This chain joins TRBV4-3 and TRBJ2-7; D unresolved. The germline CDR1 and CDR2 sequences are LGHNA and YSLEER. The CDR3 is 14 amino acids. The V end lost 5 bases, the J end lost 0 bases, and 11 bases lay between the germline ends. CDR3 sequence reads: CASSSGSLSYEQYF. CDR3 nucleotide sequence: TGCGCCAGCAGCTCAGGCAGTCTCTCCTACGAGCAGTACTTC.

The chain joins TRBV7-2 to TRBJ2-7; 9 bases are shared with TRBD2. V was pared by 1 base and J by 0 bases, with 7 bases of the junction left unmatched. This CDR3 has 17 residues. CDR1 is SGHTA, CDR2 FQGNSA, per germline. CDR3 residues: CASSLDGTSPPSYEQYF. The CDR3 coding sequence is TGTGCCAGCAGCTTAGATGGGACTAGCCCCCCCTCCTACGAGCAGTACTTC.

V usage is TRBV9 and J usage is TRBJ2-1, with 15 nucleotides matching TRBD2. V gave up 4 bases and J gave up 3 bases; unmatched junction bases: 5. Germline assignment: CDR1 SGDLS and CDR2 YYNGEE. The CDR3 has 17 amino acids. This CDR3 is CASSIRTSGGDYNEQFF. The CDR3 region has the DNA TGTGCCAGCAGCATTCGGACTAGCGGGGGGGACTACAATGAGCAGTTCTTC.

The chain links TRBV11-2 to TRBJ1-1; 9 positions match TRBD1. The CDR3 runs to 15 residues. The germline gives CDR1 SGHAT, CDR2 FQNNGV. V trimming: 4 bases; J trimming: 9 bases; junction bases outside the gene matches: 12. DNA for the CDR3: TGTGCCAGCAGCTCTTTTATTAGGACAGGGGCAAAAGCTTTCTTT. This codes for CASSSFIRTGAKAFF.

The CDR3 nucleotides are TGTGCCAGCAGACGGACAGGGGGCTCTGAAAAACTGTTTTTT. Protein sequence: CASRRTGGSEKLFF. The gene calls are TRBV6-5 and TRBJ1-4, with 11 nucleotides matching TRBD1. The CDR3 consists of 14 residues. Germline V gives CDR1 MNHEY, CDR2 SVGAGI. V was clipped by 6 bases and J by 7 bases; unmatched bases: 4.